The clone carrying this T cell receptor (beta chain) was counted at least ten times. The data originate from a study of T cells in Graves' hyperthyroidism and ophthalmopathy. Trimming took 5 bases from V and 0 from J; bases not matched to a gene: 12. Germline V gene data show CDR1 as DFQATT and CDR2 as SNEGSKA (reference sequence). CDR3 length: 16 residues. TCR beta CDR3 regions were amplified from RNA. First-round RT-PCR targeting the TCR CDR3 was performed with the HTBI primer set. TCRdb fed the multiplex PCR reads into MiXCR, producing one record per CDR3 protein. The sample lists fewer than 650,000 distinct CDR3 sequences, approximately 15% seen once, with 11% to 15% in the top ten.

The sequence came from a woman aged 40 to 50 with Graves' hyperthyroidism. The rearrangement uses TRBV20-1 and TRBJ2-7; TRBD1 agrees at 8 bases. Sample: blood. CDR3 sequence reads: CSAGQGYTLDSYEQYF. The CDR3 DNA reads TGCAGTGCTGGACAGGGATATACTCTGGACTCCTACGAGCAGTACTTC.